The text below deals with one TCR beta chain. Its antigen has not been determined. Within one base of it there is no much larger clone, and no base qualities were kept. Other DNA sequences within the sample encode an identical CDR3. The data originate from a study of cytomegalovirus exposure and HLA in healthy donors (dated by TCRdb to about 2017). With respect to the entire study: An earlier analysis of approximately 590 of the donors reported approximately 290 Gb of sequence data and approximately 110 million unique TCR beta sequences from 150 million to 200 million T cells. Besides the first cohort of hundreds of subjects, a separate validation cohort made up of around 120 different subjects was used. A later analysis re-analyzed previously published TCR beta repertoires from several hundred donors and added high-resolution HLA genotyping to study TCR occurrence patterns. Rather than drawing on any new phenotypic data, the later analysis identified candidate immune exposures from TCR beta sequences and the way those sequences occurred across donors. Every repertoire in the discovery cohort had been generated on one and the same sequencing platform. Alongside the repertoire data, information on donor age, sex, ethnicity and CMV serostatus was compiled. The number of donors typed differed by locus, with about 629-630 for A, B, C, DRB1 and DQB1, around 520 for DQA1, 600 to 610 for DPA1, and approximately 470 for DPB1. Four or five DR-DQ haplotypes were handled as single units for association and clustering, since linkage in the cohort was strong. On average, around 230,000 unique TCR beta nucleotide sequences were sequenced per donor among 398 genotyped donors of the cohort, with roughly a sixth of those sequences being non-productive. The study combined high-throughput TCR immunosequencing, statistical association of individual TCRs with disease status, and machine learning to predict cytomegalovirus infection status. Among the roughly 380 genotyped donors, around 81% belonged to the genetic ancestry cluster associated with self-reported Caucasian donors. Class I and class II HLA loci were covered by the typing at four-digit resolution. The study was designed to test whether signatures of past pathogen exposure could be identified by cataloging public T cell receptors. In an earlier analysis of 587 of the donors, high-throughput TCR beta sequencing was used to judge whether each TCR beta V gene segment behaved as functional or pseudogenic. Roughly 300 gigabases of sequencing data and approximately 84 million unique TCR sequences were included in an early release covering 550 to 800 HLA-typed donors. A later genetic analysis took genome-wide SNP genotypes for about three fifths of the 666 donors and used that subset as a discovery cohort. Using immunosequencing, the study profiled T cell repertoires from roughly 650 subjects and related those repertoires to cytomegalovirus serostatus. The study at large found these results: Because HLA typing was unavailable for some donors at each locus, only the typed subset was used in association tests. An earlier analysis of 587 of the donors showed that most TCR beta V segments appeared in productive rearrangements either about 87% or about 30% of the time, which broadly matched IMGT annotations. The study listed 164 TCR beta chains as associated with cytomegalovirus. According to a later analysis, TCR association rates differed among HLA loci, with DRB1 alleles showing the most associated TCRs and HLA-C alleles showing the fewest. The classifier was reported to diagnose cytomegalovirus status with high specificity and sensitivity in both the original and validation cohorts. About 17 rarely observed V segments, including chromosome 9 orphons, were excluded from the earlier analysis of some 590 of the donors because counts were too low. A further reported finding was that TCR beta sequences accurately predicted the HLA-A and HLA-B alleles for most subjects in the first cohort. Only TCR beta chains were sequenced in this cohort, and the absence of alpha or paired-chain data limited detectable features. Linkage disequilibrium might explain the correlated functional status among segregating V segments, but an unknown experimental factor could not be ruled out. Most CMV-associated TCR beta chains appeared to be HLA-restricted in a later analysis, and the HLA associations seemed to be driven largely by CMV exposure. Several of the top co-occurrence clusters appeared to be linked to parvovirus B19, influenza, CMV and Epstein-Barr virus, according to a later analysis. It was suggested by the authors that the approach could potentially be generalized to other disease states and immunological phenotypes. A cluster of highly shared sequence variants was judged likely to be a technical artifact of the sequencing pipeline. A later analysis associated about 16,000 TCR beta sequences with specific HLA alleles at a false discovery rate of 0.05. Some IMGT-functional V segments, including TRBV6-2 and TRBV6-3, could not be distinguished by the 87-base-pair reads and were therefore excluded. In a later analysis, HLA-associated TCR beta chains were found to be more clonally expanded and to have lower generation probabilities than equally common non-associated chains. Sequencing depth was assumed to be roughly uniform across donors in the presence/absence analyses, though that assumption may not hold. V-gene and J-gene trimming of TCR beta chains was associated with a missense DCLRE1C variant in a later genetic analysis, and the association was replicated in an independent cohort. In a later genetic analysis, fewer N-insertions in productive TCRs were reported among donors in an Asian-associated ancestry cluster than the roughly 700-donor mean. The only immune exposure information available for the cohort was CMV serostatus. Strong co-occurrence of HLA alleles, especially DR and DQ, made assigning TCR associations to individual alleles difficult. Three of the identified cytomegalovirus-associated TCR beta chains were confirmed in vitro to be specific for cytomegalovirus antigens. Most TCR sequences were observed very rarely across donors, whereas some public TCRs were present in many individuals.

The CDR3, from cysteine to phenylalanine, totals 13 residues. CDR3 DNA only is kept here, 39 bases in frame from base 1. V loses 3 bases, J loses 0 bases, and the germline ends lie 4 bases apart. CDR1 and CDR2, per the germline V gene, are KGHSH and LQKENI. The cohort was made up of several hundred healthy bone marrow donors. At the time of sampling, all cohort members were nominally healthy, though unrecorded immune exposures were likely present. The donor tested CMV seronegative and was one of the 352 seronegative cohort members. A peripheral blood sample was provided by each donor, and peripheral blood mononuclear cells were used for TCR beta sequencing. The Qiagen DNeasy Blood Extraction Kit was used to extract genomic DNA from the blood cell samples. Library method: the immunoSEQ multiplex PCR assay. The multiplex PCR relied on a mix of 60 forward primers for TCR Vbeta segments and 13 reverse primers for TCR Jbeta segments. A multiplex PCR assay on genomic DNA amplified the CDR3 region of rearranged TCR beta genes. The Illumina HiSeq System was used to sequence the amplified TCR beta libraries as 87-base-pair reads. On the study's bioinformatics: Across the 670 or so repertoires, a later analysis counted roughly 84 million unique TCR beta chains, 9.5 million to 12 million of which were shared by at least two donors. Raw reads were error-corrected and collapsed into unique sequences with a nearest-neighbor algorithm that merged closely related sequences to remove PCR and sequencing errors. To assign V, D and J gene segments, CDR3 sequences were aligned to IMGT reference sequences. For a sequence to be retained, at least a six-nucleotide match to both a V gene segment and a J gene segment was required. Rearrangements were called productive when the CDR3 lacked stop codons and stayed in frame with V and J; all others were non-productive. Following IMGT convention, CDR3 was defined as the stretch from the second conserved V-encoded cysteine up to the conserved J-encoded phenylalanine. The earlier analysis of roughly 590 of the donors excluded sequences that lacked an unambiguous match to a single V gene segment. In an earlier analysis of approximately 550 of the donors, V segments were called functional above 56.7% productive rearrangements and were called segregating when the between-donor standard deviation exceeded 5%. To diagnose cytomegalovirus status from the catalog of TCR beta chain sequences, a statistical classification framework was built. In a later analysis, TCR nucleotide sequences were compared against IMGT/GENE-DB human TR gene sequences so that V and J genes could be assigned. The TCRdist pipeline was used in a later analysis to assign CDR3 sequences and most-parsimonious VDJ recombination scenarios. In a later analysis, each TCR beta chain was defined by its CDR3 amino acid sequence together with its V-gene family, and reads without a unique V-gene family were excluded. As a way to deal with suspected cross-contamination and a sequencing artifact, a later analysis dropped hundreds of nucleotide sequences that were highly shared and had low generation probability. In a later analysis, a clonal expansion index was calculated for each public chain from normalized within-repertoire ranks of inferred template counts. In a later analysis, generation probabilities were computed using a VDJ recombination model fitted to out-of-frame rearrangements, and the results were checked against IGoR. A later analysis scored TCR-TCR, TCR-HLA and TCR-CMV co-occurrence with hypergeometric tests, applying a repertoire-size bias correction to TCR pairs. In a later analysis, false discovery rates were estimated by permuting HLA or CMV assignments 20 times. In a later analysis, co-occurring TCRs were grouped using DBSCAN, and TCRdist sequence similarity was added for clustering within HLA-allele-positive subsets. Co-occurrence clustering excluded repertoires with fewer than 30,000 or more than 120,000 public chains, plus five with anomalous nucleotide sharing. This immuneACCESS table, as held by TCRdb, lists in-frame sequences with V and J called but not all clones. Of the missing ones, under half trace to an unresolved V gene in checked studies; the others have no known cause. The V and J calls and clone size are taken from that table; D and trimming were inferred from the DNA. This sample gives approximately 170,000 clones in total; approximately 80% of them show up just once. About 2.4% of the sample is in the top ten clones.

The receptor was derived from a male donor in good health and CMV-seronegative. The sample was PBMCs. This sequence uses TRBV18 and TRBJ2-3; the D gene cannot be named for sure. The DNA sequence reads TGTGCCAGCTCACCCCCTAGCACAGATACGCAGTATTTT. It codes for CASSPPSTDTQYF.